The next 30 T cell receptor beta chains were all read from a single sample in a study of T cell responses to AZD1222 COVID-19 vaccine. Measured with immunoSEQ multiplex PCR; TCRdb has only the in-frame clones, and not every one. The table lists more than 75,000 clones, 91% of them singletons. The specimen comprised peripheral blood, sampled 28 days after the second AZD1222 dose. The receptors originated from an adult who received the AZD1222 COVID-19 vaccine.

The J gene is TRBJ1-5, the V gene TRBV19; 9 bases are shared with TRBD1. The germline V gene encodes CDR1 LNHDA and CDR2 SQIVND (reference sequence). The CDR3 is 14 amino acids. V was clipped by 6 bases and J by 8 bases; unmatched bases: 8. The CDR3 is CASSNGQGMEPQHF. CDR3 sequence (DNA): TGTGCCAGTAGCAACGGACAGGGGATGGAGCCCCAGCATTTT.

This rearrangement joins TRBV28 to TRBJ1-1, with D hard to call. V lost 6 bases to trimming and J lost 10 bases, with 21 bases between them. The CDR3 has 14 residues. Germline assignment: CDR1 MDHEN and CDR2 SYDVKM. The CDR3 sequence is CASSLPGEVRGAFF. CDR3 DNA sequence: TGTGCCAGCAGCCTCCCCGGTGAAGTTCGGGGAGCTTTCTTT.

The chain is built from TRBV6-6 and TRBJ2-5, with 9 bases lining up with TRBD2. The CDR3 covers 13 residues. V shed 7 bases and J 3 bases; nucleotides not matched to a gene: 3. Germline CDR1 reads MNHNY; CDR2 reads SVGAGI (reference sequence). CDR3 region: CASIPSGEETQYF. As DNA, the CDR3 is TGTGCCAGCATCCCTAGCGGGGAAGAGACCCAGTACTTC.

The CDR3 sequence: CASRARTGFGQPQHF. CDR3 DNA sequence: TGTGCCAGCAGAGCCAGGACAGGCTTCGGTCAGCCCCAGCATTTT. The V call is TRBV28, the J call TRBJ1-5, with 7 positions matching TRBD1. CDR3 size: 15 residues. Trimming cost V 6 bases and J 6 bases; bases outside gene matches: 11. Germline assignment: CDR1 MDHEN and CDR2 SYDVKM.

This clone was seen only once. The CDR3 DNA reads TGCGCCAGCAGTGAGGACCGACGGTATGGCTACACCTTC. It codes for CASSEDRRYGYTF. The chain employs TRBV10-1 and TRBJ1-2; unclear D gene. The CDR3 loop spans 13 amino acids. Germline CDR1 WNHNN, CDR2 SYGVQD (reference sequence). Between the trimmed V and J ends, which lost 2 bases and 5 bases, there was a span of 9 bases.

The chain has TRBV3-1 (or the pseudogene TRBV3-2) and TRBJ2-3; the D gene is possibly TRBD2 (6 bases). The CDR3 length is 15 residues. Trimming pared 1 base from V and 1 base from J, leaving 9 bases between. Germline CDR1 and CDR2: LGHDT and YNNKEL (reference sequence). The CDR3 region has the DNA TGTGCCAGCAGCCAAGTTGAGCGGGGCACAGATACGCAGTATTTT. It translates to CASSQVERGTDTQYF.

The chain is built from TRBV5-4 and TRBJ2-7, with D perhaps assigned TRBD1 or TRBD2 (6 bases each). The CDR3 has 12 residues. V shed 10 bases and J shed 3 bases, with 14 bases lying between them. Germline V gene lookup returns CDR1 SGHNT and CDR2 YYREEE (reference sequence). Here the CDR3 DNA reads TGTGCCGCGCGGGACACCAACTACGAGCAGTACTTC. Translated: CAARDTNYEQYF.

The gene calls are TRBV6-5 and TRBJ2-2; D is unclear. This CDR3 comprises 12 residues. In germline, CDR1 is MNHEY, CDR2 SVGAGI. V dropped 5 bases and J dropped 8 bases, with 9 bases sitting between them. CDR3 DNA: TGTGCCAGCAGTCCCCATGGGGGGGAGCTGTTTTTT. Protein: CASSPHGGELFF.

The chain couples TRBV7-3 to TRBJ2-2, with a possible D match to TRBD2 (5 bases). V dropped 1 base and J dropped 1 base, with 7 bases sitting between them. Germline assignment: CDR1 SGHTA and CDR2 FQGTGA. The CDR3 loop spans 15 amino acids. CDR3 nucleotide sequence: TGTGCCAGCAGCTTAAGCCGGGGGAACACCGGGGAGCTGTTTTTT. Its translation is CASSLSRGNTGELFF.

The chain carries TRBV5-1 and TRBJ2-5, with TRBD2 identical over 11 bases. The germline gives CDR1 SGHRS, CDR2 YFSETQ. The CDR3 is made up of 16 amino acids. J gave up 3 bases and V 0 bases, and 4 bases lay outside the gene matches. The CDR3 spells CASSLASTSGKETQYF. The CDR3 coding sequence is TGCGCCAGCAGCTTGGCTTCGACTAGCGGGAAAGAGACCCAGTACTTC.

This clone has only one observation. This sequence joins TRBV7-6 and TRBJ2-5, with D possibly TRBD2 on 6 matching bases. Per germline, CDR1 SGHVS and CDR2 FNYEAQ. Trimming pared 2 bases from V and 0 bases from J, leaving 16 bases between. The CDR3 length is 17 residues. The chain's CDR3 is CASSLSSTGTHQETQYF. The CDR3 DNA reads TGTGCCAGCAGCTTATCCTCGACCGGGACTCACCAAGAGACCCAGTACTTC.

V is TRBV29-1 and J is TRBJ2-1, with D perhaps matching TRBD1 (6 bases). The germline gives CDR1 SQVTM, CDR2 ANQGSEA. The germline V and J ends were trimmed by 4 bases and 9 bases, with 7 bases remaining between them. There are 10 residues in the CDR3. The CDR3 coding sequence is TGCAGCGTTGCAGGGGTTGAGCAGTTCTTC. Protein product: CSVAGVEQFF.

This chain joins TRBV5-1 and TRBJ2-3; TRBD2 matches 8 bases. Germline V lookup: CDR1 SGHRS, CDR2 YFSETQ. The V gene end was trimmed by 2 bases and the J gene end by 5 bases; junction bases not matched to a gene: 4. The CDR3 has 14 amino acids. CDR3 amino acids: CASSFSGSGDTQYF. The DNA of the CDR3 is TGCGCCAGCAGCTTCAGCGGGAGTGGAGATACGCAGTATTTT.

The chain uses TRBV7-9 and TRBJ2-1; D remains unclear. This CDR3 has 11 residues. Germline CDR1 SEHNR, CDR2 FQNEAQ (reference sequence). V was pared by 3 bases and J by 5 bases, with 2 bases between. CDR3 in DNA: TGTGCCAGCAGCTTGGACAATGAGCAGTTCTTC. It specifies CASSLDNEQFF. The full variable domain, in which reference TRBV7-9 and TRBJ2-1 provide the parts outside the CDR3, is DTGVSQNPRHKITKRGQNVTFRCDPISEHNRLYWYRQTLGQGPEFLTYFQNEAQLEKSRLLSDRFSAERPKGSFSTLEIQRTEQGDSAMYLCASSLDNEQFFGPGTRLTVL.

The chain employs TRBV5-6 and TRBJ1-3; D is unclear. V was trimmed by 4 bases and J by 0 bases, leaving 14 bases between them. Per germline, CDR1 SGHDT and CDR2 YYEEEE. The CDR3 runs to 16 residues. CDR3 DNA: TGTGCCAGCAGCCGGGCAGACTTTAGCTCTGGAAACACCATATATTTT. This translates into CASSRADFSSGNTIYF.

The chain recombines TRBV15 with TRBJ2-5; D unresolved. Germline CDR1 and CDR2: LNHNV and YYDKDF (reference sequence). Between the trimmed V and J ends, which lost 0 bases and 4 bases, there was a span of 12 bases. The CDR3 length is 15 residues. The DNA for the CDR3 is TGTGCCACCAGCAGAGAAGAAGGGAATGGAGAGACCCAGTACTTC. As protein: CATSREEGNGETQYF.

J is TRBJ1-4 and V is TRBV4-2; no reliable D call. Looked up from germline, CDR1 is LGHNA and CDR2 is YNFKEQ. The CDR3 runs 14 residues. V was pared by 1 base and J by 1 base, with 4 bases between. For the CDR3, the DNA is TGTGCCAGCAGCCAAGGAGAAACTAATGAAAAACTGTTTTTT. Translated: CASSQGETNEKLFF.

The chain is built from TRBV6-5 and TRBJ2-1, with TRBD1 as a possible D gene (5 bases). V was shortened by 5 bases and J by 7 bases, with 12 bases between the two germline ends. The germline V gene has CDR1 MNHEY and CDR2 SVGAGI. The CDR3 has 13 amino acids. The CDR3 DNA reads TGTGCCAGCAGTAGGGCAGGGTTTAATGAGCAGTTCTTC. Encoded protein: CASSRAGFNEQFF.

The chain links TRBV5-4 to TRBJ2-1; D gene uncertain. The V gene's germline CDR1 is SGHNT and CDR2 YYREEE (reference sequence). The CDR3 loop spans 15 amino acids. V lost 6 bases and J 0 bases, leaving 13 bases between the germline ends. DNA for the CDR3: TGTGCCAGCATCCCGCGGTCTAGCTCCTACAATGAGCAGTTCTTC. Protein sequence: CASIPRSSSYNEQFF.

The CDR3 nucleotides read TGTGCCAGTAGTCCTCGAGCGGGAGGGGAGGGTGAGCAGTTCTTC. Its protein is CASSPRAGGEGEQFF. The J gene is TRBJ2-1, the V gene TRBV19; the match to TRBD2 covers 10 bases. CDR1 is LNHDA and CDR2 is SQIVND in the germline V gene (reference sequence). The CDR3 spans 15 residues. The J segment lost 9 bases and the V segment lost 5 bases, leaving 10 bases of the junction unmatched.

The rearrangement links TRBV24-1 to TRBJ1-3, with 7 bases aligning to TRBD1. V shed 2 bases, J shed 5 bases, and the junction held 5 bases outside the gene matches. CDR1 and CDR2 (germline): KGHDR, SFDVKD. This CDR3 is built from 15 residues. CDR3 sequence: CATSDSTGLRNTIYF. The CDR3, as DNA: TGTGCCACCAGTGATTCGACAGGGCTTAGAAACACCATATATTTT.

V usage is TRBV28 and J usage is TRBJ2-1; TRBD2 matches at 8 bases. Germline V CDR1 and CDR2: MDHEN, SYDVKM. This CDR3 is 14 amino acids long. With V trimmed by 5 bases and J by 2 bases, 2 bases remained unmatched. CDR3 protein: CASSKTSAYNEQFF. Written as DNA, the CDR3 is TGTGCCAGCAGTAAGACTAGCGCCTACAATGAGCAGTTCTTC.

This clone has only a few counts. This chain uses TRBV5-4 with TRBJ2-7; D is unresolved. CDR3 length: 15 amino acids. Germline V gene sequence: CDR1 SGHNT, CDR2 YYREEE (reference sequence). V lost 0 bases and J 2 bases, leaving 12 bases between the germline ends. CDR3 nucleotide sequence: TGTGCCAGCAGCTTGGTAGGGCCCGTGGCCTACGAGCAGTACTTC. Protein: CASSLVGPVAYEQYF.

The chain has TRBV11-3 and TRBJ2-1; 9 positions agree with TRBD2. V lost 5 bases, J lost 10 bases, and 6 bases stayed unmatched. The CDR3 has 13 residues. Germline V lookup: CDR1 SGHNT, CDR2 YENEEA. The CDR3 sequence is CASSLSGRGEQFF. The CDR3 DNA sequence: TGTGCCAGCAGCCTTAGCGGGAGAGGGGAGCAGTTCTTC.

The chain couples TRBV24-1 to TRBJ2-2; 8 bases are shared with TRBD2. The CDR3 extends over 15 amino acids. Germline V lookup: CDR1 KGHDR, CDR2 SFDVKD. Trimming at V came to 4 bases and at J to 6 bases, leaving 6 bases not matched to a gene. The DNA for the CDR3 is TGTGCCACCAGTGACCCCCGGACTAGCCCCGGGGAGCTGTTTTTT. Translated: CATSDPRTSPGELFF.

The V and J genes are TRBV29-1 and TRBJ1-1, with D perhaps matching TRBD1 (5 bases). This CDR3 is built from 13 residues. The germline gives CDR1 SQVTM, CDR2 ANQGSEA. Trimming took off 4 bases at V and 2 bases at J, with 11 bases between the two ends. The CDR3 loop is CSVGWTTNTEAFF. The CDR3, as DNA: TGCAGCGTTGGGTGGACAACTAACACTGAAGCTTTCTTT. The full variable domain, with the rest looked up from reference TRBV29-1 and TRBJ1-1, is SAVISQKPSRDICQRGTSLTIQCQVDSQVTMMFWYRQQPGQSLTLIATANQGSEATYESGFVIDKFPISRPNLTFSTLTVSNMSPEDSSIYLCSVGWTTNTEAFFGQGTRLTVV.

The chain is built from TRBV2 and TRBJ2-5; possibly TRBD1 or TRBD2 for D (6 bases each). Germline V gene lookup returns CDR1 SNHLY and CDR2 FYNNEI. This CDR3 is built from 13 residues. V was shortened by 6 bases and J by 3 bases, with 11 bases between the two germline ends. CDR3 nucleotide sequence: TGTGCCAGCAGAGGCGGGACAAAAGAGACCCAGTACTTC. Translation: CASRGGTKETQYF.

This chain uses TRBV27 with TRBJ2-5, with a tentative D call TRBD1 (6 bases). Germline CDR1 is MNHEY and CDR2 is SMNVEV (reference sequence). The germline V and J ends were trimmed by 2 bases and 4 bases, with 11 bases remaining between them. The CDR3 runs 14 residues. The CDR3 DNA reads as TGTGCCAGCAGTTTAAGTCAGGGGACAGAGACCCAGTACTTC. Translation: CASSLSQGTETQYF.

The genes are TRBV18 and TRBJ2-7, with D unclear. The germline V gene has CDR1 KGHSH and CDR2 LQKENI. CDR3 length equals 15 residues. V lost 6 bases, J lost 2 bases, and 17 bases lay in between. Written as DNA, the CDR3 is TGTGCCAGCTCGCCGCTAGGTGGCACTACCTACGAGCAGTACTTC. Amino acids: CASSPLGGTTYEQYF.

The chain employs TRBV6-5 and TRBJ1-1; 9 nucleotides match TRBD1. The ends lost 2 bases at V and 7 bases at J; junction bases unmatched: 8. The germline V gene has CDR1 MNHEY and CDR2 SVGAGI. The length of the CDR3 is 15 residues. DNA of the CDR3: TGTGCCAGCAGTTACCAACAGGGGGCGAGTGTTGAAGCTTTCTTT. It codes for CASSYQQGASVEAFF.